This T cell receptor beta chain was recovered during a study of OX40 agonist ivuxolimab in advanced cancers. The overall study: Anti-PD-1, anti-PD-L1 or anti-CTLA-4 therapy given earlier was allowed, and around 40% had some. Study results and limitations: In the 0.1-3.0 mg/kg groups, partial responders showed among the lowest expansion.

This clone was detected only once. The antigen is unknown. TCRdb's table, derived via immunoSEQ multiplex PCR, lists solely in-frame clones and lacks some. The sample records tens of thousands of clones, approximately 90% being singletons. Sequences were derived from CD4+ or CD8+ T cells sorted from blood, sampled in a trial of the OX40 agonist ivuxolimab. The receptor comes from an adult with an advanced solid tumor such as melanoma, head and neck, liver or kidney cancer.

The CDR3 region has the DNA TGCAGCGTTGACGCGAACACTGAAGCTTTCTTT. It encodes CSVDANTEAFF. This chain links TRBV29-1 with TRBJ1-1; no definite D call. V lost 3 bases and J 1 base, leaving 3 bases between the germline ends. This CDR3 has 11 amino acids. Per the germline V gene, CDR1 is SQVTM and CDR2 is ANQGSEA.